The T cell receptor beta chain under discussion was sequenced for a study of response to subunit inactivated influenza vaccine. TCRdb itself ran the RT-PCR reads through MiXCR, one entry per CDR3 protein. The sample has around 570,000 distinct CDR3 sequences, 7.6% seen once. The CDR3 is 14 amino acids. Germline assignment: CDR1 SGHNT and CDR2 YYREEE (reference sequence). Trimming took 0 bases from V and 3 from J, leaving 7 bases between them. This clonotype was observed a handful of times. The TCR originated in a man between 45 and 75 years old who received an inactivated influenza vaccine. The chain couples TRBV5-4 to TRBJ2-1; unclear D gene. Sample: PBMCs from blood, taken around 25 months after vaccination. The CDR3 coding sequence is TGTGCCAGCAGCTTGGGTCAGGACTACAATGAGCAGTTCTTC. Its translation is CASSLGQDYNEQFF.